This T cell receptor (beta chain) was observed in a study of technical replicates of blood from a handful of donors (dated by TCRdb to 2017 to 2019). Regarding this clone: It has no known antigen specificity. No base quality values were provided; no much bigger clone lies one nucleotide off.

CDR1 and CDR2, looked up from the germline V gene, are SGHTA and FQGNSA. Including cysteine and phenylalanine, the CDR3 has 14 amino acids. The only DNA kept is the CDR3, 42 bases in frame from the first base. Trimmed from V: 5 bases; trimmed from J: 2 bases; junction bases lacking a gene match: 3. The method was the immunoSEQ multiplex PCR assay. This immuneACCESS table, as held by TCRdb, lists in-frame sequences with V and J called but not all clones. Of the missing ones, under half trace to an unresolved V gene in checked studies; the others have no known cause. This sample gives about 75,000 clones in total; approximately 97% of them show up just once. Together, the top ten hold roughly 0.17% of the sample.

Recombination linked TRBV7-2 to TRBJ2-7, and TRBD2 matches 10 of the central bases. Material for sequencing was T cells isolated from PBMCs. The sequence came from a human donor in good health. The nucleotide sequence is TGTGCCAGCAGCCAGCGGGAGGGCCCCTACGAGCAGTACTTC. Translated, this gives CASSQREGPYEQYF.